This record looks at one TCR beta chain sequence and its context. The entry originates in a study of response to subunit inactivated influenza vaccine. TCRdb called the RT-PCR reads again in MiXCR, with one record for every CDR3 protein. Among about 300,000 distinct CDR3 sequences listed, 20% to 25% were seen once. Germline loops: CDR1 LGHNA, CDR2 YSLEER. Trimming pared 0 bases from V and 2 bases from J, leaving 15 bases between. The CDR3 runs 17 residues. Source: PBMCs from blood, taken about 20 months after vaccination. V and J are TRBV4-3 and TRBJ2-3; a weak D match, TRBD2 (5 bases). The clonotype comes from a man aged 50 to 69 who received an inactivated influenza vaccine. The DNA of the CDR3 is TGCGCCAGCAGCCAAGATTTTCAGCGGTCTTTCACAGATACGCAGTATTTT. It is translated as CASSQDFQRSFTDTQYF.